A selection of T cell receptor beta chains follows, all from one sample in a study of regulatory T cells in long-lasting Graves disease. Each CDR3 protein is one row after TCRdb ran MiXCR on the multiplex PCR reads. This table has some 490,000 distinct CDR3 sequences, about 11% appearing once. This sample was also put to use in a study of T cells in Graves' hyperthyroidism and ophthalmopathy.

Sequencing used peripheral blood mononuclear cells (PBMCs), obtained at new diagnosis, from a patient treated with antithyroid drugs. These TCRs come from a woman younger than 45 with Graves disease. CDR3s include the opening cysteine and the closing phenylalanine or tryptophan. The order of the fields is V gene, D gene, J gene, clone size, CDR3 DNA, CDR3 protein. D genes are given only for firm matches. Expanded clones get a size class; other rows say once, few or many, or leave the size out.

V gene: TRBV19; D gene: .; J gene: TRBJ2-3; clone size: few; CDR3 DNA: TGTGCCAGTACCAACCGGGACACAGACACAGATACGCAGTATTTT; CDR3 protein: CASTNRDTDTDTQYF
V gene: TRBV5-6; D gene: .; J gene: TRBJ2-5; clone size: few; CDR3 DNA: TGTGCCAGCAGCTTGGATGTATCTGAGACCCAGTACTTC; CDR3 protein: CASSLDVSETQYF
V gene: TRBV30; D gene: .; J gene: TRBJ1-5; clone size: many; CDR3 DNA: TGTGCCTGGAGTGTAGGGCTAAATCAGCCCCAGCATTTT; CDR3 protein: CAWSVGLNQPQHF
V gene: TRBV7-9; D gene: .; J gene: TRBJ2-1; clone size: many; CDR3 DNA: TGTGCCAGCAGCACTCAGGGCACAGGGTCGGAGTTCTTC; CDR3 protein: CASSTQGTGSEFF
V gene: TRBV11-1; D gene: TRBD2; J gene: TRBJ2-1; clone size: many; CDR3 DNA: TGTGCCAGCAGCTTAAGCCTAGCGGACAATGAGCAGTTCTTC; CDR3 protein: CASSLSLADNEQFF
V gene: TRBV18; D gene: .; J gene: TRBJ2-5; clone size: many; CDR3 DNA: TGTGCCAGCTCACCAAGCGCCGAGACCCAGTACTTC; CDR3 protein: CASSPSAETQYF
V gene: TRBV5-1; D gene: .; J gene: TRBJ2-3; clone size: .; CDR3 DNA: TGCGCCAGCAGCGGGGGACGACAGGCAGATACGCAGTATTTT; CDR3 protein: CASSGGRQADTQYF
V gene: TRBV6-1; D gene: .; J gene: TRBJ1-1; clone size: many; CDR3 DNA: TGTGCCAGCAGAAAAGGGGTTGACTTGAAGAACACTGAAGCTTTCTTT; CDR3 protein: CASRKGVDLKNTEAFF
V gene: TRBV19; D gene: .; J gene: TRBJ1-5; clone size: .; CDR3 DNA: TGTGCCAGTAGTATTGGGACGGATCAGCCCCAGCATTTT; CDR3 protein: CASSIGTDQPQHF
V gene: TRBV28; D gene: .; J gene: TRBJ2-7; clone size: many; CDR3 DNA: TGTGCCAGCAGGCATCCTAATGCCTACGAGCAGTACTTC; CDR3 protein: CASRHPNAYEQYF
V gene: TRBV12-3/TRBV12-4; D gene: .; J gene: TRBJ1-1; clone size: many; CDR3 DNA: TGTGCCAGCAGACCCCAGGGGCCGAACACTGAAGCTTTCTTT; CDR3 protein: CASRPQGPNTEAFF
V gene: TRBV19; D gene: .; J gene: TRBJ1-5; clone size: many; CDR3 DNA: TGTGCCAGTAGTATACGGGTTAGCAATCAGCCCCAGCATTTT; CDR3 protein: CASSIRVSNQPQHF
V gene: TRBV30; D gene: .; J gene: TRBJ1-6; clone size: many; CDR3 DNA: TGTGCCTGGAGGAGGATTGGACCCCTCCACTTT; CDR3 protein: CAWRRIGPLHF
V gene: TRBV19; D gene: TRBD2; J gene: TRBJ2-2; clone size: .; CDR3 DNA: TGTGCCAGTACCCCCCTACTAGCGGGAGGGAACACCGGGGAGCTGTTTTTT; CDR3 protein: CASTPLLAGGNTGELFF
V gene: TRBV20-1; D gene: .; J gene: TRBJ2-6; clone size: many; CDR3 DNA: TGCAGTGCTAGAACTCAGGGCTTGCCTGGGGCCAACGTCCTGACTTTC; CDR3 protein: CSARTQGLPGANVLTF
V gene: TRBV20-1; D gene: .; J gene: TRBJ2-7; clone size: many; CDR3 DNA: TGCAGTGCGAGCGTTAACCGGGACCGACTTTCCTACGAGCAGTACTTC; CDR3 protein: CSASVNRDRLSYEQYF
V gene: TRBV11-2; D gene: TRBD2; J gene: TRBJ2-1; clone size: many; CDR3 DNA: TGTGCCAGCAGCTTATGGGAGGGCCGTAACGATGAGCAGTTCTTC; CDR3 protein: CASSLWEGRNDEQFF
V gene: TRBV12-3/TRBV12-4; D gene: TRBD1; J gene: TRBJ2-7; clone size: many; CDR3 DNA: TGTGCCAGCAGTTTCACGACAGGGTCCTACGAGCAGTACTTC; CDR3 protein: CASSFTTGSYEQYF
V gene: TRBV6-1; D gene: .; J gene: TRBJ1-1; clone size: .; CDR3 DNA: TGTGCCAGCTCTGCACATGTCATGAACACTGAAGCTTTCTTT; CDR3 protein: CASSAHVMNTEAFF
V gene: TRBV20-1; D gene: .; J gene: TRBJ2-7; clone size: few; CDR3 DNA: TGCAGTGCTAGAGATCCCTTACGCACAGGAGGCTACGAGCAGTACTTC; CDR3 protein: CSARDPLRTGGYEQYF
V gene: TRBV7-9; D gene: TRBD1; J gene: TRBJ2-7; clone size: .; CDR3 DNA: TGTGCCAGCAGCGAAACCGGGACAGGGCACGAGCAGTACTTC; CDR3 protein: CASSETGTGHEQYF